The following is a T cell receptor beta chain sequence with its context. Its target is not known. The PCR had 60 Vbeta and 13 Jbeta primers. Measured with immunoSEQ multiplex PCR; TCRdb has only the in-frame clones, and not every one. Here the sample spans about 180,000 clones, roughly 80% being singletons. This CDR3 spans 18 amino acids. From germline, CDR1 is MDHEN and CDR2 SYDVKM. Between the trimmed V and J ends, which lost 6 bases and 2 bases, there was a span of 24 bases. This sample is drawn from a study of cytomegalovirus exposure and HLA in healthy donors. Notes on the study in general: It was likely that a cluster of highly shared sequence variants was a sequencing artifact. The study flagged some 170 TCR beta chains as cytomegalovirus-associated. Immune exposure information available was restricted to CMV serostatus.

This chain connects TRBV28 to TRBJ2-3, with D maybe TRBD1 (6 bases). The sample consisted of PBMCs. This TCR was recovered from a male donor in good health and CMV-seronegative. This chain's CDR3 is CASRKVQGRRAFTDTQYF. CDR3 DNA sequence: TGTGCCAGCAGGAAGGTACAGGGAAGAAGGGCCTTCACAGATACGCAGTATTTT.